The sequence of this TCR beta chain was determined in a study of cytomegalovirus exposure and HLA in healthy donors. About the research overall: In an earlier analysis, 95 million to 130 million unique TCR beta sequences were found from 150 million to 200 million T cells. Study-level points and caveats: The classifier, whose performance was assessed in both the original and validation cohorts, reportedly diagnosed cytomegalovirus status with high specificity and sensitivity.

This clone has just a few counts. Its antigen is not identified. PCR employed 60 Vbeta and 13 Jbeta primers. Clones were sequenced by immunoSEQ multiplex PCR, and TCRdb holds only the in-frame ones, with some missing. The sample lists about 170,000 clones; 85% were seen once. The CDR3 extends over 11 amino acids. V lost 6 bases and J 7 bases, leaving 9 bases between the germline ends. CDR1 SNHLY and CDR2 FYNNEI come from the germline V gene. The rearrangement joins TRBV2 to TRBJ1-1; D gene uncertain. This TCR was sampled from a boy aged 2 to 10 in good health and CMV-seronegative. Sequencing was performed on PBMCs. Here the CDR3 reads CASRPGLEAFF. CDR3 nucleotide sequence: TGTGCCAGCAGGCCGGGTCTTGAAGCTTTCTTT.